The 28 T cell receptor beta chains in this list originate from one sample, sequenced in a study of T cell changes during pregnancy in multiple sclerosis. The table came from immunoSEQ multiplex PCR; TCRdb's copy has only in-frame clones and leaves some out. The table shows about 68,000 clones, with roughly 94% occurring only once. The source material was peripheral blood, sampled in the second trimester of pregnancy. The receptors derive from a female donor in good health, enrolled as a control in a pregnancy study.

A single count supports this clone. This chain links TRBV9 with TRBJ2-7, with TRBD2 matching over 9 bases. This CDR3 has 14 residues. From germline, CDR1 is SGDLS and CDR2 YYNGEE. The V and J ends lost 3 bases and 2 bases, in that order; junction bases with no gene match: 3. The CDR3: CASSGSGSPYEQYF. The CDR3 nucleotides are TGTGCCAGCAGCGGTAGCGGGAGTCCCTACGAGCAGTACTTC.

The rearrangement uses TRBV7-8 and TRBJ1-5; TRBD1 agrees at 8 bases. The germline V gene has CDR1 SGHVS and CDR2 FQNEAQ. The CDR3 runs 15 residues. After removal of 5 bases from V and 5 bases from J, the junction contained 8 bases not matched to a gene. Here the CDR3 reads CASSPRPTGDQPQHF. The CDR3 nucleotides are TGTGCCAGCAGCCCCCGCCCGACAGGGGATCAGCCCCAGCATTTT.

This clone was picked up one time. This rearrangement joins TRBV11-2 to TRBJ2-5, with D hard to call. This CDR3 contains 14 residues. Per the germline V gene, CDR1 is SGHAT and CDR2 is FQNNGV. V lost 0 bases and J 4 bases, leaving 9 bases between the germline ends. In DNA, the CDR3 is TGTGCCAGCAGCTTAGATCCTAGGAGAGAGACCCAGTACTTC. This translates into CASSLDPRRETQYF.

The chain couples TRBV28 to TRBJ1-2; the D gene is possibly TRBD1 (5 bases). Per the germline V gene, CDR1 is MDHEN and CDR2 is SYDVKM. The CDR3 length is 16 residues. Trimming left V 1 base short and J 8 bases short, with 20 bases between. The CDR3 is CASSLSETAPWRGYTF. CDR3 coding DNA: TGTGCCAGCAGTTTATCCGAGACAGCCCCTTGGCGGGGCTACACCTTC.

The genes are TRBV29-1 and TRBJ1-1; 7 bases are shared with TRBD1. V shed 7 bases and J 10 bases; nucleotides not matched to a gene: 9. CDR3 size: 11 residues. Looked up from germline, CDR1 is SQVTM and CDR2 is ANQGSEA. The CDR3 protein is CSAGLQGLAFF. The CDR3 region has the DNA TGCAGCGCTGGTTTACAGGGGCTAGCTTTCTTT.

This chain links TRBV5-6 with TRBJ1-2; D is perhaps TRBD1 (5 bases). The CDR3 is 14 amino acids. Germline CDR1 reads SGHDT; CDR2 reads YYEEEE. V was trimmed by 2 bases and J by 2 bases, leaving 10 bases between them. CDR3 nucleotide sequence: TGTGCCAGCAGCTTAACGGGGGTGAACTATGGCTACACCTTC. Its translation is CASSLTGVNYGYTF.

This chain uses TRBV6-1 with TRBJ2-1; TRBD1 agrees at 10 bases. Germline V gene lookup returns CDR1 MNHNS and CDR2 SASEGT. V shed 3 bases and J 5 bases; nucleotides not matched to a gene: 7. The CDR3 loop spans 16 amino acids. CDR3 protein: CASSEAMGTGDNEQFF. The CDR3 nucleotides are TGTGCCAGCAGTGAGGCGATGGGGACAGGGGACAATGAGCAGTTCTTC.

The CDR3 reads CASSLGGHMNTEAFF. DNA for the CDR3: TGTGCCAGCAGCTTGGGGGGACACATGAACACTGAAGCTTTCTTT. This chain links TRBV5-6 with TRBJ1-1, with a tentative D call TRBD1 (6 bases). With 0 bases removed from V and 0 bases from J, the gap between germline ends came to 9 bases. Germline V lookup: CDR1 SGHDT, CDR2 YYEEEE. The CDR3 has 15 residues.

The chain uses TRBV7-8 and TRBJ1-1, with a possible D match to TRBD1 (5 bases). The ends were cut back, 2 bases at V and 4 bases at J, with 11 bases in the middle. Germline lookup yields CDR1 SGHVS and CDR2 FQNEAQ. The CDR3 loop spans 14 amino acids. CDR3 sequence (DNA): TGTGCCAGCAGCTTATACGGAAGGGGCACTGAAGCTTTCTTT. Protein sequence: CASSLYGRGTEAFF. Supplemented by reference TRBV7-8 and TRBJ1-1, the full variable domain reads GAGVSQSPRYKVAKRGQDVALRCDPISGHVSLFWYQQALGQGPEFLTYFQNEAQLDKSGLPSDRFFAERPEGSVSTLKIQRTQQEDSAVYLCASSLYGRGTEAFFGQGTRLTVV.

The chain employs TRBV5-1 and TRBJ2-2; 10 nucleotides match TRBD1. The junction had 7 bases not matched to a gene; V was cut back by 4 bases and J by 1 base. This CDR3 region has 17 residues. Germline CDR1 is SGHRS and CDR2 is YFSETQ. The CDR3 loop reads CASSVKRTGGNTGELFF. CDR3 DNA sequence: TGCGCCAGCAGCGTCAAGAGGACAGGGGGGAACACCGGGGAGCTGTTTTTT.

The genes are TRBV7-6 and TRBJ1-6; TRBD1 matches at 8 bases. Germline CDR1 reads SGHVS; CDR2 reads FNYEAQ. J was trimmed by 10 bases and V by 3 bases; bases with no gene match: 5. The CDR3 spans 14 residues. CDR3 in amino acids: CASSFDRGGSPLHF. Written as DNA, the CDR3 is TGTGCCAGCAGCTTCGACAGGGGTGGATCACCCCTCCACTTT.

The gene calls are TRBV5-5 and TRBJ2-5; 11 bases map to TRBD2. The CDR3 consists of 15 residues. V lost 4 bases to trimming and J lost 4 bases; unmatched junction nucleotides: 6. Looked up from germline, CDR1 is SGHKS and CDR2 is YYEKEE (reference sequence). CDR3 DNA sequence: TGTGCCAGCAGCCGAACGACTAGCGGGACAGAGACCCAGTACTTC. This gives the protein CASSRTTSGTETQYF.

The chain employs TRBV19 and TRBJ1-5, with TRBD1 as a possible D gene (6 bases). V lost 11 bases, J lost 0 bases, and 14 bases lay in between. The CDR3 totals 14 residues. CDR1 and CDR2 (germline): LNHDA, SQIVND (reference sequence). This CDR3 reads CAEEDSRSNQPQHF. The CDR3 DNA reads TGTGCCGAAGAGGACAGCCGTAGCAATCAGCCCCAGCATTTT.

The chain links TRBV6-6 to TRBJ1-1, with no clear D. The germline V and J ends were trimmed by 10 bases and 5 bases, with 20 bases remaining between them. The CDR3 length is 14 residues. CDR1 is MNHNY, CDR2 SVGAGI, per germline (reference sequence). The chain's CDR3 is CATDSGYRNTEAFF. For the CDR3, the DNA is TGTGCCACCGACTCGGGATATAGAAATACTGAAGCTTTCTTT.

Details on this clone: Other DNA sequences from this sample encode an identical CDR3 as well. CDR3 sequence reads: CASSLTGGRDEQYF. The DNA of the CDR3 is TGTGCCAGCAGCTTAACAGGGGGCAGGGACGAGCAGTACTTC. The J gene is TRBJ2-7, the V gene TRBV7-3; 7 bases map to TRBD1. V gave up 0 bases and J gave up 5 bases; unmatched junction bases: 4. The germline gives CDR1 SGHTA, CDR2 FQGTGA. The CDR3 has 14 amino acids.

This rearrangement joins TRBV18 to TRBJ2-6; D unclear. CDR1 and CDR2 (germline): KGHSH, LQKENI. Trimming removed 0 bases from V and 0 bases from J, with 9 bases in between. The CDR3 is 17 residues long. For the CDR3, the DNA is TGTGCCAGCTCACCACCGCCAACTATCTCTGGGGCCAACGTCCTGACTTTC. Its translation is CASSPPPTISGANVLTF.

The gene calls are TRBV28 and TRBJ2-7; TRBD1 agrees at 7 bases. V lost 6 bases to trimming and J lost 2 bases; unmatched junction nucleotides: 7. The CDR3 totals 14 residues. In germline, CDR1 is MDHEN, CDR2 SYDVKM. CDR3 residues: CASSPRDSPYEQYF. The CDR3 bases are TGTGCCAGCAGCCCCCGGGACAGTCCCTACGAGCAGTACTTC.

The J gene is TRBJ2-7, the V gene TRBV29-1; 7 nucleotides match TRBD1. The V gene's germline CDR1 is SQVTM and CDR2 ANQGSEA. V lost 4 bases, J lost 8 bases, and 5 bases stayed unmatched. The CDR3 is 11 amino acids. DNA of the CDR3: TGCAGCGTTGGGGACAGCAGACAGCAGTACTTC. Translated, it gives CSVGDSRQQYF.

The V call is TRBV28, the J call TRBJ2-6; 7 nucleotides line up with TRBD1. Trimming at V came to 3 bases and at J to 0 bases, leaving 8 bases not matched to a gene. The CDR3 is made up of 18 amino acids. The V gene's germline CDR1 is MDHEN and CDR2 SYDVKM. CDR3 residues: CASSFPGQEFSGANVLTF. The CDR3 DNA reads TGTGCCAGCAGTTTCCCTGGACAGGAGTTCTCTGGGGCCAACGTCCTGACTTTC.

The chain joins TRBV25-1 to TRBJ2-5; no clear D. V lost 2 bases, J lost 1 base, and 17 bases lay in between. The CDR3 has 17 amino acids. CDR1 is MGHDK and CDR2 is SYGVNS in the germline V gene. CDR3 loop: CASSEGSHRPFQETQYF. CDR3 sequence (DNA): TGTGCCAGCAGTGAAGGGTCACACAGACCCTTCCAAGAGACCCAGTACTTC.

The chain combines TRBV4-3 with TRBJ2-1; the match to TRBD1 covers 7 bases. The CDR3 is 16 residues long. Germline trimming cut 0 bases from V and 1 base from J; bases unmatched to any gene: 3. CDR1 is LGHNA and CDR2 is YSLEER in the germline V gene. CDR3 region: CASSQDSQGSYNEQFF. The CDR3 DNA reads TGCGCCAGCAGCCAAGATTCACAGGGGTCCTACAATGAGCAGTTCTTC.

This clone occurred a few times. The V call is TRBV10-3, the J call TRBJ2-2, with 7 bases matching TRBD1. Germline V CDR1 and CDR2: ENHRY, SYGVKD. J lost 3 bases, V lost 5 bases, and 6 bases had no gene match. This CDR3 spans 15 amino acids. CDR3 residues: CAISFTGVDTGELFF. In DNA form, the CDR3 reads TGTGCCATCAGTTTCACAGGGGTCGACACCGGGGAGCTGTTTTTT.

This rearrangement joins TRBV7-8 to TRBJ2-7; tentative D call: TRBD1 (5 bases). Germline assignment: CDR1 SGHVS and CDR2 FQNEAQ. The CDR3 runs 16 residues. Trimming stripped 0 bases from V and 1 base from J, with 13 bases between. CDR3 sequence: CASSLAKGQGSYEQYF. CDR3 DNA: TGTGCCAGCAGCTTAGCTAAGGGTCAGGGTTCCTACGAGCAGTACTTC.

This clone has only one observation. The chain couples TRBV9 to TRBJ2-1; D gene ambiguous. Germline loops: CDR1 SGDLS, CDR2 YYNGEE. V was trimmed by 4 bases and J by 4 bases, leaving 3 bases between them. This CDR3 is built from 11 residues. The CDR3 DNA sequence: TGTGCCAGCAGCCGTTACAATGAGCAGTTCTTC. It encodes CASSRYNEQFF.

The chain recombines TRBV6-6 with TRBJ2-3; 11 nucleotides align to TRBD2. CDR3 length: 16 residues. V dropped 2 bases and J dropped 6; count of bases not matched to a gene: 7. Germline CDR1 MNHNY, CDR2 SVGAGI (reference sequence). This CDR3 reads CASSYKLAGAWDTQYF. The CDR3 DNA follows: TGTGCCAGCAGTTACAAACTAGCGGGGGCGTGGGATACGCAGTATTTT.

This clone was seen a single time. The chain combines TRBV28 with TRBJ1-5, with a weak D call TRBD1 (6 bases). Germline V lookup: CDR1 MDHEN, CDR2 SYDVKM. The CDR3 has 16 amino acids. Trimming stripped 5 bases from V and 1 base from J, with 15 bases between. DNA of the CDR3: TGTGCCAGCAGTGAAACAGGGCTAAGGAGCAATCAGCCCCAGCATTTT. Its protein product is CASSETGLRSNQPQHF.

The J gene is TRBJ1-2, the V gene TRBV7-8; D is unclear. CDR3 length: 13 amino acids. Trimming shortened V by 2 bases and J by 3 bases, and 7 bases separated the two germline ends. Germline lookup yields CDR1 SGHVS and CDR2 FQNEAQ. This CDR3 reads CASSLTDYYGYTF. The CDR3 coding sequence is TGTGCCAGCAGCTTAACGGACTACTATGGCTACACCTTC.

The genes are TRBV5-1 and TRBJ2-1, with 8 bases fitting TRBD2. Germline trimming cut 4 bases from V and 1 base from J; bases unmatched to any gene: 10. CDR3 length equals 17 residues. In germline, CDR1 is SGHRS, CDR2 YFSETQ. DNA of the CDR3: TGCGCCAGCAGCCAACAACTAGCGGAATATTCCTACAATGAGCAGTTCTTC. This translates into CASSQQLAEYSYNEQFF.